One sample yielded the 10 T cell receptor beta chains listed below, sequenced in a study of beta chain features in type 1 diabetes. Study observations and caveats: TCRB CDR3s were moderately but significantly shorter in Type 1 diabetes patients in all four CD4+ subsets.

Isolated RNA was reverse transcribed in full, so expressed TCRB transcripts were sequenced. The method was immunoSEQ multiplex PCR; TCRdb's version includes in-frame clones alone and lacks a portion of them. The sample lists about 700,000 clones, roughly an eighth occurring once. No antigens are known for them. Material: naive CD4+ T cells from blood. The receptors derive from a man aged 18 to 29 with type 1 diabetes.

The chain joins TRBV7-2 to TRBJ2-2; possibly TRBD2 for D (5 bases). CDR3 length: 15 residues. Germline V lookup: CDR1 SGHTA, CDR2 FQGNSA. V lost 8 bases and J lost 1, with 14 bases in between. The CDR3 DNA follows: TGTGCCAGCGCTGGAAGGGAGATGAACACCGGGGAGCTGTTTTTT. Amino acids: CASAGREMNTGELFF. Complete variable domain (other parts from reference TRBV7-2 and TRBJ2-2): GAGVSQSPSNKVTEKGKDVELRCDPISGHTALYWYRQSLGQGLEFLIYFQGNSAPDKSGLPSDRFSAERTGGSVSTLTIQRTQQEDSAVYLCASAGREMNTGELFFGEGSRLTVL.

A few counts support this clone. Other DNA sequences from this sample encode an identical CDR3 as well. The J gene is TRBJ2-7, the V gene TRBV29-1, with a possible D match to TRBD2 (7 bases). V was cut by 6 bases and J by 0 bases, with 24 bases left in between. Looked up from germline, CDR1 is SQVTM and CDR2 is ANQGSEA. The length of the CDR3 is 17 residues. This chain's CDR3 is CSVRGLAASGSSYEQYF. As DNA, the CDR3 is TGCAGCGTGCGGGGGCTAGCGGCCTCCGGGAGCTCCTACGAGCAGTACTTC.

In regard to this clone: At the DNA level, this CDR3 is encoded by other sequences in the same sample as well. The genes are TRBV30 and TRBJ2-1, with 8 bases matching TRBD2. With V trimmed by 0 bases and J by 3 bases, 1 base remained unmatched. Looked up from germline, CDR1 is GTSNPN and CDR2 is SVGIG (reference sequence). This CDR3 has 14 amino acids. The DNA of the CDR3 is TGTGCCTGGAGTGTTGGGACTAGCTACAATGAGCAGTTCTTC. It codes for CAWSVGTSYNEQFF.

This clone has just a few counts. This specimen includes other DNA sequences encoding the same CDR3. The chain combines TRBV9 with TRBJ1-3, with D unclear. The CDR3 is 15 amino acids. Germline V CDR1 and CDR2: SGDLS, YYNGEE. Trimming removed 0 bases from V and 0 bases from J, with 7 bases in between. In nucleotides, the CDR3 is TGTGCCAGCAGCGTAGACGGGTCCTCTGGAAACACCATATATTTT. Its protein product is CASSVDGSSGNTIYF.

The chain combines TRBV2 with TRBJ1-4; D is unresolved. Germline V gene data show CDR1 as SNHLY and CDR2 as FYNNEI. CDR3 length: 15 amino acids. The V gene lost 0 bases and the J gene lost 6 bases, with 11 bases spanning the gap. The CDR3 DNA is TGTGCCAGCAGTGAAGCGGTTCCTCACGATGAAAAACTGTTTTTT. It encodes CASSEAVPHDEKLFF.

This clone was picked up a small number of times. The chain recombines TRBV18 with TRBJ1-1; no definite D call. Trimming cost V 4 bases and J 8 bases, with 20 bases left between them. The CDR3 has 15 amino acids. CDR1 is KGHSH and CDR2 is LQKENI in the germline V gene. The CDR3 bases are TGTGCCAGCTCACTGTCCCTTAGTGAACCCGCGGAAGCTTTCTTT. This translates into CASSLSLSEPAEAFF.

This clone has only a few counts. J is TRBJ1-4 and V is TRBV5-6, with 9 bases matching TRBD1. Germline trimming cut 0 bases from V and 8 bases from J; bases unmatched to any gene: 8. The germline V gene encodes CDR1 SGHDT and CDR2 YYEEEE. The CDR3 consists of 16 residues. The DNA of the CDR3 is TGTGCCAGCAGCTTGGAGCCCGGGACAGGGAACGAAAAACTGTTTTTT. This gives the protein CASSLEPGTGNEKLFF.

This clone was seen only a few times. The genes are TRBV28 and TRBJ2-3, with D possibly matching TRBD1 (6 bases). The CDR3 sequence is 15 residues long. Trimming stripped 0 bases from V and 5 bases from J, with 12 bases between. Germline CDR1 MDHEN, CDR2 SYDVKM. In nucleotides, the CDR3 is TGTGCCAGCAGTTTATGGCAGGGGCTGGGAGATACGCAGTATTTT. This gives the protein CASSLWQGLGDTQYF. Drawing the rest from reference TRBV28 and TRBJ2-3, the complete variable domain is DVKVTQSSRYLVKRTGEKVFLECVQDMDHENMFWYRQDPGLGLRLIYFSYDVKMKEKGDIPEGYSVSREKKERFSLILESASTNQTSMYLCASSLWQGLGDTQYFGPGTRLTVL.

This clone was seen a handful of times. This chain uses TRBV6-5 with TRBJ1-4, with TRBD1 identical over 11 bases. In germline, CDR1 is MNHEY, CDR2 SVGAGI. The CDR3 is 15 residues long. The V gene end was trimmed by 5 bases and the J gene end by 6 bases; junction bases not matched to a gene: 5. The CDR3 is CASSHRDRGDEKLFF. The CDR3 nucleotides read TGTGCCAGCAGTCACCGGGACAGGGGGGATGAAAAACTGTTTTTT.

The chain is built from TRBV5-4 and TRBJ2-1, with 11 bases fitting TRBD2. The CDR3 has 19 amino acids. CDR1 and CDR2 (germline): SGHNT, YYREEE (reference sequence). After removal of 4 bases from V and 0 bases from J, the junction contained 12 bases not matched to a gene. CDR3 residues: CASSRGSSGGPSSYNEQFF. The CDR3 bases are TGTGCCAGCAGCCGAGGGTCTAGCGGGGGGCCGAGCTCCTACAATGAGCAGTTCTTC.